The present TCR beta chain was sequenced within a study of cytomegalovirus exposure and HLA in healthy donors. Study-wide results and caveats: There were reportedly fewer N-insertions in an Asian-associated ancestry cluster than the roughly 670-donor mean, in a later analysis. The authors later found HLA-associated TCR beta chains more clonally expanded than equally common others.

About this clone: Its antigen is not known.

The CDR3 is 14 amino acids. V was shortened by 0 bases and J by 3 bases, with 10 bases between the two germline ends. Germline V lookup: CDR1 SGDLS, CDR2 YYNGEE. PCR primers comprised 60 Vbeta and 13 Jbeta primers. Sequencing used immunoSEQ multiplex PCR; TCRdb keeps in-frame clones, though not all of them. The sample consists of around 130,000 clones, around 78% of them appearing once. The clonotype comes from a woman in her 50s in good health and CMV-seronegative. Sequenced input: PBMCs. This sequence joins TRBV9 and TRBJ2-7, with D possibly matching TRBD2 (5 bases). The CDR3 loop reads CASSVGGSLYEQYF. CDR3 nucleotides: TGTGCCAGCAGCGTAGGAGGGTCCCTCTACGAGCAGTACTTC.